One sample yielded the 18 T cell receptor beta chains listed below, sequenced in a study of blood T cell repertoires in COVID-19. Produced via immunoSEQ multiplex PCR; TCRdb's table is partial and in-frame only. The sample includes fewer than 250,000 clones, about 80% of them seen just once. The sequenced sample consisted of peripheral blood. The receptors come from an older woman with COVID-19, enrolled during active disease.

The chain couples TRBV7-9 to TRBJ1-4; TRBD1 is a possible D gene (6 bases). The CDR3 consists of 14 residues. Germline lookup yields CDR1 SEHNR and CDR2 FQNEAQ (reference sequence). V shed 3 bases and J shed 7 bases, with 12 bases lying between them. The CDR3 DNA reads as TGTGCCAGCAGCTTCCTACAGGGCGGTGAAAAACTGTTTTTT. This sequence encodes CASSFLQGGEKLFF.

The V and J genes are TRBV5-1 and TRBJ1-1, with a weak D call TRBD1 (6 bases). V lost 4 bases, J lost 1 base, and 14 bases lay in between. The CDR3 totals 15 residues. CDR1 and CDR2 (germline): SGHRS, YFSETQ. This chain's CDR3 is CASSPGGGENTEAFF. The CDR3 nucleotides are TGCGCCAGCAGCCCTGGGGGCGGAGAGAACACTGAAGCTTTCTTT.

Written as DNA, the CDR3 is TGCGCCAGCAGTCTGGGAACAGGGAAGTTGAAGACCCAGTACTTC. It translates to CASSLGTGKLKTQYF. V gene TRBV5-1 combines with J gene TRBJ2-5; maybe TRBD1 (6 bases). Germline V lookup: CDR1 SGHRS, CDR2 YFSETQ. V was trimmed by 5 bases and J by 6 bases, leaving 20 bases between them. This CDR3 spans 15 amino acids.

The genes are TRBV19 and TRBJ1-5; 9 nucleotides agree with TRBD1. The germline V gene encodes CDR1 LNHDA and CDR2 SQIVND (reference sequence). The CDR3 runs to 19 residues. The J segment lost 1 base and the V segment lost 7 bases, leaving 17 bases of the junction unmatched. The CDR3: CASTTPEDRGVWSNQPQHF. CDR3 nucleotide sequence: TGTGCCAGTACCACCCCCGAGGACAGGGGAGTTTGGAGCAATCAGCCCCAGCATTTT.

In the case of this clone: The junction shows a germline mismatch at one end, possibly a read error. The chain is built from TRBV5-5 and TRBJ1-1; no reliable D call. The CDR3 covers 14 residues. CDR1 is SGHKS and CDR2 is YYEKEE in the germline V gene (reference sequence). CDR3 sequence: CTSSSPTMSTEAFF. The CDR3 nucleotides are TGTACCAGCAGCTCCCCGACAATGAGCACTGAAGCTTTCTTT.

The chain uses TRBV24-1 and TRBJ2-1, with D tentatively TRBD2 (7 bases). Germline CDR1 is KGHDR and CDR2 is SFDVKD. Trimming cost V 6 bases and J 0 bases, with 14 bases left between them. The CDR3 has 16 amino acids. CDR3 protein: CATSWGGWSSYNEQFF. In nucleotides, the CDR3 is TGTGCCACCAGTTGGGGGGGCTGGAGCTCCTACAATGAGCAGTTCTTC.

This chain connects TRBV5-1 to TRBJ2-2; no definite D call. Germline CDR1 SGHRS, CDR2 YFSETQ. The CDR3 has 10 residues. With 7 bases removed from V and 7 bases from J, the gap between germline ends came to 5 bases. This CDR3 is CASRGGELFF. Here the CDR3 DNA reads TGCGCCAGCCGAGGCGGGGAGCTGTTTTTT.

This chain uses TRBV30 with TRBJ1-1, with D unresolved. CDR3 size: 14 residues. V was shortened by 0 bases and J by 3 bases, with 11 bases between the two germline ends. Germline V CDR1 and CDR2: GTSNPN, SVGIG (reference sequence). CDR3 loop: CAWSVTRADTEAFF. CDR3 in DNA: TGTGCCTGGAGTGTTACGCGGGCGGACACTGAAGCTTTCTTT.

The chain combines TRBV3-1 (or the pseudogene TRBV3-2) with TRBJ2-1; tentatively, D is TRBD2 (6 bases). Per germline, CDR1 LGHDT and CDR2 YNNKEL (reference sequence). This CDR3 comprises 16 residues. Trimming shortened V by 1 base and J by 4 bases, and 14 bases separated the two germline ends. The CDR3 DNA follows: TGTGCCAGCAGCCAAGTGGGGAGGCCGCGATACAATGAGCAGTTCTTC. This sequence encodes CASSQVGRPRYNEQFF.

This rearrangement joins TRBV28 to TRBJ2-1; 11 bases agree with TRBD2. V lost 7 bases, J lost 4 bases, and 9 bases stayed unmatched. Germline CDR1 is MDHEN and CDR2 is SYDVKM. This CDR3 is 16 amino acids long. The CDR3 DNA reads TGTGCCAGCATGGGTCCGGGACTAGCGGTTTACAATGAGCAGTTCTTC. Translating gives CASMGPGLAVYNEQFF.

The chain has TRBV29-1 and TRBJ2-3, with a tentative D call TRBD2 (6 bases). The CDR3 contains 17 residues. Trimming took 0 bases from V and 2 from J, leaving 18 bases between them. CDR1 is SQVTM, CDR2 ANQGSEA, per germline. In nucleotides, the CDR3 is TGCAGCGTTGAAGATCCCGCTAAGCGGGCCTTCACAGATACGCAGTATTTT. Residues: CSVEDPAKRAFTDTQYF.

The genes are TRBV19 and TRBJ1-5; D gene uncertain. The germline CDR1 and CDR2 sequences are LNHDA and SQIVND (reference sequence). This CDR3 contains 18 residues. Trimming removed 2 bases at V and 7 bases at J, with 24 bases between. DNA of the CDR3: TGTGCCAGTAGTATAAGTGGCACCCTCGGACTTCTGGGACAGCCCCAGCATTTT. Its translation: CASSISGTLGLLGQPQHF.

This chain joins TRBV12-3 or TRBV12-4 and TRBJ1-1, with D possibly matching TRBD1 (5 bases). V was shortened by 3 bases and J by 4 bases, with 9 bases between the two germline ends. This CDR3 region has 13 residues. The CDR3 here is CASSLTGVTEAFF. CDR3 nucleotide sequence: TGTGCCAGCAGTTTGACGGGGGTCACTGAAGCTTTCTTT.

The chain is built from TRBV28 and TRBJ2-1; D unresolved. CDR3 length: 13 residues. Between the trimmed V and J ends, which lost 2 bases and 4 bases, there was a span of 6 bases. Germline CDR1 reads MDHEN; CDR2 reads SYDVKM. The CDR3 loop reads CASSLLRYNEQFF. The CDR3, as DNA: TGTGCCAGCAGTTTACTCAGATACAATGAGCAGTTCTTC.

CDR3 amino acids: CASSQGQGFNYGYTF. For the CDR3, the DNA is TGTGCCAGCAGCCAGGGACAGGGTTTTAACTATGGCTACACCTTC. The chain is built from TRBV3-1 (or the pseudogene TRBV3-2) and TRBJ1-2, with 9 bases matching TRBD1. The V gene end was trimmed by 3 bases and the J gene end by 1 base; junction bases not matched to a gene: 3. The CDR3 has 15 amino acids. CDR1 is LGHDT and CDR2 is YNNKEL in the germline V gene (reference sequence).

The chain combines TRBV19 with TRBJ1-2; 7 bases match TRBD1. Trimming removed 7 bases from V and 1 base from J; junction bases left unmatched: 6. CDR1 LNHDA and CDR2 SQIVND come from the germline V gene (reference sequence). The CDR3 length is 14 residues. In nucleotides, the CDR3 is TGTGCCAGTACCAAGACAGGGTTTAACTATGGCTACACCTTC. Amino acids: CASTKTGFNYGYTF.

V usage is TRBV18 and J usage is TRBJ1-5; no definite D call. This CDR3 has 16 residues. The ends were cut back, 1 base at V and 0 bases at J, with 10 bases in the middle. Germline-derived CDR1 and CDR2 are KGHSH and LQKENI. The CDR3 nucleotides read TGTGCCAGCTCACCACGGGCAGGCAATAGCAATCAGCCCCAGCATTTT. Amino acid sequence: CASSPRAGNSNQPQHF.

The rearrangement uses TRBV2 and TRBJ2-7; perhaps TRBD2 as D (6 bases). The germline V and J ends were trimmed by 6 bases and 6 bases, with 18 bases remaining between them. The CDR3 consists of 14 residues. Germline V gene lookup returns CDR1 SNHLY and CDR2 FYNNEI. This chain's CDR3 is CASSQIREVGEQYV. As DNA, the CDR3 is TGTGCCAGCAGCCAAATAAGGGAGGTAGGCGAGCAGTACGTC.